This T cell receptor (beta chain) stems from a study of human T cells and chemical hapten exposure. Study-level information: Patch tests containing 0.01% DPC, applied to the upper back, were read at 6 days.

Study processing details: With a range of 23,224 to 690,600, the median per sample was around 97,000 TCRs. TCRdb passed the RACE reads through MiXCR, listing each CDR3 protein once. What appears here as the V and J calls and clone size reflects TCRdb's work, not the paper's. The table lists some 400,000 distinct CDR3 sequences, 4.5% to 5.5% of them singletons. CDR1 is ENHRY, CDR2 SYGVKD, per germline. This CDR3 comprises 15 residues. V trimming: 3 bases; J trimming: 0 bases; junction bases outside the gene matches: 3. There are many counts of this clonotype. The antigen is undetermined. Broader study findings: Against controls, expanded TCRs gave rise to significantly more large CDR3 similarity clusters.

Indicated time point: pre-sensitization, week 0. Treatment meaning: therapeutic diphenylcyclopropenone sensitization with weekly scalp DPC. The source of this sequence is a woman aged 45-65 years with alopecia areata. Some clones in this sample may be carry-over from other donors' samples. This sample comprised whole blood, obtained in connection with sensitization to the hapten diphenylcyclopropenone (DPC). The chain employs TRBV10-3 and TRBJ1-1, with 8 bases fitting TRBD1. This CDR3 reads CAISEGQGLNTEAFF. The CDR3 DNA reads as TGTGCCATCAGTGAAGGACAGGGATTGAACACTGAAGCTTTCTTT.